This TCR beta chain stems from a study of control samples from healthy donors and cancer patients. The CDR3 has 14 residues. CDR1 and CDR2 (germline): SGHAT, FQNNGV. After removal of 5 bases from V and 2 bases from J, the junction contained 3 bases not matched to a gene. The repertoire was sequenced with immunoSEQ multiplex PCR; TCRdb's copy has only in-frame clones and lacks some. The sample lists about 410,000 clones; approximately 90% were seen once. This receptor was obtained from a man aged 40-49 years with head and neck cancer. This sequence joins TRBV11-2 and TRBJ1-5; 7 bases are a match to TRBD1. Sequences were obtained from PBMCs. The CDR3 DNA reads TGTGCCAGCAGCACAACAGGGGGCAATCAGCCCCAGCATTTT. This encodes CASSTTGGNQPQHF.